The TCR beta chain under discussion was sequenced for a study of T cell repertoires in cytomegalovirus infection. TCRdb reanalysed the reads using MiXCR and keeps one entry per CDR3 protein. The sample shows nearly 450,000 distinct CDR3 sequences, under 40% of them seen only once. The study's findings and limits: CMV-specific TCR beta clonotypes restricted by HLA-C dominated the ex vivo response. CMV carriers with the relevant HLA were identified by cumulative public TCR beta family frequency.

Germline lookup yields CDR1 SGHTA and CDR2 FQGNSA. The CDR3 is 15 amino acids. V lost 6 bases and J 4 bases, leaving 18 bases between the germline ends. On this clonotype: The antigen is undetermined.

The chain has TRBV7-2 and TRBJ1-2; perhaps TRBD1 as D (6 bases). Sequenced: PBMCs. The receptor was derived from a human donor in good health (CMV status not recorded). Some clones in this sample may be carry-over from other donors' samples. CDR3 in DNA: TGTGCCAGCAGTTTCCGGGACAAGGAGGGCTATGGCTACACCTTC. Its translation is CASSFRDKEGYGYTF.